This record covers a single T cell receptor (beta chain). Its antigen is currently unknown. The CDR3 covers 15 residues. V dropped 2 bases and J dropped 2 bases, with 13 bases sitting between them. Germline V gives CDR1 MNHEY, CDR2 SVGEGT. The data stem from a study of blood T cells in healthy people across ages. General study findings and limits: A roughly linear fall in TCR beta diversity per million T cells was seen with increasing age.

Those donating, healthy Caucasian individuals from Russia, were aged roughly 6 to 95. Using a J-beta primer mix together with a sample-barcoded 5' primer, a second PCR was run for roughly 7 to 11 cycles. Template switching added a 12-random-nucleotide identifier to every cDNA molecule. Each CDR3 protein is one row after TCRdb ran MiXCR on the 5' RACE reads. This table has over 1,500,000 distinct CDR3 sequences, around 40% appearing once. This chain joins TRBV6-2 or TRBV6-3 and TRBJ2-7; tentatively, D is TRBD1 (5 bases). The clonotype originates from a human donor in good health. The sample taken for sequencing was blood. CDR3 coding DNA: TGTGCCAGCAGTTACACGACGACAGAACCCTACGAGCAGTACTTC. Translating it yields CASSYTTTEPYEQYF.